This TCR beta chain is drawn from a study of T cell clones after liver transplantation. The table came from immunoSEQ multiplex PCR; TCRdb's copy has only in-frame clones and leaves some out. Altogether roughly 60,000 clones are present, roughly 70% being singletons, with the ten largest covering less than 3.5%. About this clone itself: No antigen is known for it.

Germline V lookup: CDR1 MDHEN, CDR2 SYDVKM. The CDR3 loop spans 14 amino acids. Trimming shortened V by 2 bases and J by 5 bases, and 11 bases separated the two germline ends. Study-wide points: Donor-reactive sequences fell more than third party-reactive ones, suggesting partial deletion.

The specimen was CD4+ T cells from blood, collected at the 15-month timepoint. The clonotype comes from a human patient who received a liver transplant. Some T cells may arise from the graft donor. V gene TRBV28 combines with J gene TRBJ2-3, with a weak D call TRBD2 (5 bases). The CDR3: CASSLRLAGDTQYF. Written as DNA, the CDR3 is TGTGCCAGCAGTTTAAGGCTAGCAGGAGATACGCAGTATTTT.